This entry features one TCR beta chain sequence. The data derive from a study of blood T cell repertoires in COVID-19. Looking at the study overall: Sites across the United States, Italy and Spain contributed samples from acute and convalescent COVID-19.

Trimming at V came to 4 bases and at J to 5 bases, leaving 5 bases not matched to a gene. The CDR3 consists of 15 residues. CDR1 LGHDT and CDR2 YNNKEL come from the germline V gene (reference sequence). Method: immunoSEQ multiplex PCR; TCRdb's copy keeps in-frame clones and lacks some. The data hold tens of thousands of clones, with around 93% observed a single time. The V gene is TRBV3-1 (or the pseudogene TRBV3-2), the J gene TRBJ2-1; 10 positions agree with TRBD1. Sequencing used peripheral blood. This TCR derives from a human donor with active COVID-19. The donor label of this sample is uncertain. The CDR3 protein is CASSPGTGANNEQFF. CDR3 sequence (DNA): TGTGCCAGCAGCCCCGGGACAGGGGCGAACAATGAGCAGTTCTTC.